The sequence of this T cell receptor beta chain was determined in a study of neurological immune-mediated disorders. This clonotype showed up many times. The authors made cDNA by 5'RACE with 10-nucleotide random UMIs. Every sequencing run generated over 180 million TCR-beta sequences from 15-18 subjects. TCRdb re-analysed the 5' RACE reads in MiXCR, keeping a single row per CDR3 protein. In the table there are about 14,000 distinct CDR3 sequences, around 14% of which are singletons. CDR3 size: 16 residues. V was cut by 1 base and J by 3 bases, with 12 bases left in between. CDR1 and CDR2 (germline): MGHRA, YSYEKL.

This receptor was identified in a female donor with HTLV-1-associated myelopathy (HAM/TSP). The sample consisted of CD8+ T cells from blood. The rearrangement uses TRBV4-1 and TRBJ2-2; D may be TRBD2 (6 bases). In DNA, the CDR3 is TGCGCCAGCAGCCAAGTCTGGGGGGAGGACACCGGGGAGCTGTTTTTT. Its translation: CASSQVWGEDTGELFF.